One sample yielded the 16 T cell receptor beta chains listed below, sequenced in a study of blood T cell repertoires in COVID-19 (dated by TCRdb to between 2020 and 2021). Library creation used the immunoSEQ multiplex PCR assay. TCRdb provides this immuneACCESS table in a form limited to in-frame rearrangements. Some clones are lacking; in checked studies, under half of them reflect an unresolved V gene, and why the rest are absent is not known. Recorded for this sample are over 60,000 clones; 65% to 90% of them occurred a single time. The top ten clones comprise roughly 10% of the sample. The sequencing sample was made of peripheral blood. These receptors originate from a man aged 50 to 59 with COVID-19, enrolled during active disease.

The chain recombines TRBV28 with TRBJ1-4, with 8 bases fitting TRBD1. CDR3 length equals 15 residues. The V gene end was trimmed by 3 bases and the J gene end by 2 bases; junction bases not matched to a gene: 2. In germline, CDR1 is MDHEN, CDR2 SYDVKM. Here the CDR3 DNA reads TGTGCCAGCAGTTTTCAGGGGGCGACTAATGAAAAACTGTTTTTT. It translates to CASSFQGATNEKLFF.

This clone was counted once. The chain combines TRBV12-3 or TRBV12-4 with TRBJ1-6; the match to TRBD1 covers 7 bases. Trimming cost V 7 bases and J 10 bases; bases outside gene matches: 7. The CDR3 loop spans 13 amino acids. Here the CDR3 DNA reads TGTGCCAGCACCCAGACAGGGAACTCACCCCTCCACTTT. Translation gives CASTQTGNSPLHF.

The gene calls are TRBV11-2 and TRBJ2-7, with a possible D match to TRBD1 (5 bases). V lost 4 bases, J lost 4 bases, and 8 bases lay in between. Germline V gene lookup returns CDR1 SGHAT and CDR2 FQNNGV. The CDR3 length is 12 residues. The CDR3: CASSSQGYEQYF. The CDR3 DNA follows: TGTGCCAGCAGCTCCCAGGGTTACGAGCAGTACTTC.

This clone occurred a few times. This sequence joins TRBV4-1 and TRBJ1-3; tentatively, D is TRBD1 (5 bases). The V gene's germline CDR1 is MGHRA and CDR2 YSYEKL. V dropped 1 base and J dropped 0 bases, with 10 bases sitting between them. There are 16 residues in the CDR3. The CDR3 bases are TGCGCCAGCAGCCAAGTAGCGGGGGTCTCTGGAAACACCATATATTTT. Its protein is CASSQVAGVSGNTIYF.

The CDR3 protein is CASSLTDRDYGYTF. In nucleotides, the CDR3 is TGTGCCAGCAGCTTAACCGACAGAGACTATGGCTACACCTTC. The genes are TRBV7-2 and TRBJ1-2; D perhaps matches TRBD1 (5 bases). The CDR3 is 14 residues long. V was cut by 2 bases and J by 3 bases, with 10 bases left in between. The V gene's germline CDR1 is SGHTA and CDR2 FQGNSA.

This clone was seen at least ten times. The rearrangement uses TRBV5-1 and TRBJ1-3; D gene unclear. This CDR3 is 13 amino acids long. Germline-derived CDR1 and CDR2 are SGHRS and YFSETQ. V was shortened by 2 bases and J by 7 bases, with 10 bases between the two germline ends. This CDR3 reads CASSLAGLNTIYF. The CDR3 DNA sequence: TGCGCCAGCAGCTTAGCAGGCCTGAACACCATATATTTT.

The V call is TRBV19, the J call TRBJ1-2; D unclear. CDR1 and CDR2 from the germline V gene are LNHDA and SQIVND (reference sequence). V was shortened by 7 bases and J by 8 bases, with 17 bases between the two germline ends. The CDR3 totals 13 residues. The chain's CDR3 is CASTGRPLEGYTF. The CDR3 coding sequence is TGTGCCAGTACTGGTCGTCCGCTCGAGGGCTACACCTTC.

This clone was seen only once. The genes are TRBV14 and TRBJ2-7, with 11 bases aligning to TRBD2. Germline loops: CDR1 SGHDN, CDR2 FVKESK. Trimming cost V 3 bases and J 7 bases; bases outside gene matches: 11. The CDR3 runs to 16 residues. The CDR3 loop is CASSHPGLAVSGEQYF. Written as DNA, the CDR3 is TGTGCCAGCAGCCACCCGGGACTAGCGGTATCTGGGGAGCAGTACTTC.

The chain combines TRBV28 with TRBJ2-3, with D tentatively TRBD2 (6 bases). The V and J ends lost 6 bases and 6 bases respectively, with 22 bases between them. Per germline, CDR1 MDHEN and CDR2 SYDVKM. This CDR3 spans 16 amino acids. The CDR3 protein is CASRSDGGRRVDTQYF. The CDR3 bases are TGTGCCAGCAGAAGCGACGGTGGGAGGAGGGTCGATACGCAGTATTTT.

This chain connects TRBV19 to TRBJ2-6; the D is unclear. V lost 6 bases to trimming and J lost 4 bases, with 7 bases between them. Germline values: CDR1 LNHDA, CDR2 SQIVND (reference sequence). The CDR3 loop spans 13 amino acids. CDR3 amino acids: CASRSSGANVLTF. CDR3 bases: TGTGCCAGTAGATCCTCCGGGGCCAACGTCCTGACTTTC.

The CDR3 region is CASSPRGAGSTEAFF. As DNA, the CDR3 is TGTGCCAGCTCACCACGTGGGGCGGGATCCACTGAAGCTTTCTTT. The V gene is TRBV18, the J gene TRBJ1-1; D possibly corresponds to TRBD1 (5 bases). The CDR3 has 15 amino acids. The V gene lost 1 base and the J gene lost 4 bases, with 13 bases spanning the gap. Germline loops: CDR1 KGHSH, CDR2 LQKENI.

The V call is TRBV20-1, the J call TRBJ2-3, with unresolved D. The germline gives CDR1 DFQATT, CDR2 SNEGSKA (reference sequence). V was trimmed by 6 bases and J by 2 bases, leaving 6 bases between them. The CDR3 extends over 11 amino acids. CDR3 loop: CSAAHTDTQYF. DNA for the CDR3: TGCAGTGCAGCCCACACAGATACGCAGTATTTT.

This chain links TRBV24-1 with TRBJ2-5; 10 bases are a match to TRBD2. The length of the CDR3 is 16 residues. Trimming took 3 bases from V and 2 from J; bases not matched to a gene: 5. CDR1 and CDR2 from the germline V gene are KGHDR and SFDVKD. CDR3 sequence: CATSDPRTSGQETQYF. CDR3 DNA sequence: TGTGCCACCAGTGATCCCCGGACTAGCGGACAAGAGACCCAGTACTTC.

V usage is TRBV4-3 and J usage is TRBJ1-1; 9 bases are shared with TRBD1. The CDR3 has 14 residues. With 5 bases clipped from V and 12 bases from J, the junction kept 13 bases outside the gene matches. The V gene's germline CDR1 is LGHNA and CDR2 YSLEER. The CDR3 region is CASSESQGARKTFF. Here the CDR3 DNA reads TGCGCCAGCAGCGAATCACAGGGGGCGCGGAAAACTTTCTTT.

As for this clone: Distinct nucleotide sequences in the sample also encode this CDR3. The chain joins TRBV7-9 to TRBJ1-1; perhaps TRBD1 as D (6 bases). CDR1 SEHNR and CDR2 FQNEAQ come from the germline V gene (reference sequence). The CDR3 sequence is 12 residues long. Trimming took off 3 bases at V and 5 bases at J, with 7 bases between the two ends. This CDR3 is CASSFQGTEAFF. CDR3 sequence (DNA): TGTGCCAGCAGCTTCCAGGGGACTGAAGCTTTCTTT. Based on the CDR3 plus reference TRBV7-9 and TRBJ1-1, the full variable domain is DTGVSQNPRHKITKRGQNVTFRCDPISEHNRLYWYRQTLGQGPEFLTYFQNEAQLEKSRLLSDRFSAERPKGSFSTLEIQRTEQGDSAMYLCASSFQGTEAFFGQGTRLTVV.

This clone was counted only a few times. DNA for the CDR3: TGTGCCAGCAGTTTAGGAGGGAATAGCAATCAGCCCCAGCATTTT. Translating it yields CASSLGGNSNQPQHF. This sequence joins TRBV28 and TRBJ1-5; no clear D gene. Germline loops: CDR1 MDHEN, CDR2 SYDVKM. Trimming left V 2 bases short and J 0 bases short, with 8 bases between. This CDR3 spans 15 amino acids.